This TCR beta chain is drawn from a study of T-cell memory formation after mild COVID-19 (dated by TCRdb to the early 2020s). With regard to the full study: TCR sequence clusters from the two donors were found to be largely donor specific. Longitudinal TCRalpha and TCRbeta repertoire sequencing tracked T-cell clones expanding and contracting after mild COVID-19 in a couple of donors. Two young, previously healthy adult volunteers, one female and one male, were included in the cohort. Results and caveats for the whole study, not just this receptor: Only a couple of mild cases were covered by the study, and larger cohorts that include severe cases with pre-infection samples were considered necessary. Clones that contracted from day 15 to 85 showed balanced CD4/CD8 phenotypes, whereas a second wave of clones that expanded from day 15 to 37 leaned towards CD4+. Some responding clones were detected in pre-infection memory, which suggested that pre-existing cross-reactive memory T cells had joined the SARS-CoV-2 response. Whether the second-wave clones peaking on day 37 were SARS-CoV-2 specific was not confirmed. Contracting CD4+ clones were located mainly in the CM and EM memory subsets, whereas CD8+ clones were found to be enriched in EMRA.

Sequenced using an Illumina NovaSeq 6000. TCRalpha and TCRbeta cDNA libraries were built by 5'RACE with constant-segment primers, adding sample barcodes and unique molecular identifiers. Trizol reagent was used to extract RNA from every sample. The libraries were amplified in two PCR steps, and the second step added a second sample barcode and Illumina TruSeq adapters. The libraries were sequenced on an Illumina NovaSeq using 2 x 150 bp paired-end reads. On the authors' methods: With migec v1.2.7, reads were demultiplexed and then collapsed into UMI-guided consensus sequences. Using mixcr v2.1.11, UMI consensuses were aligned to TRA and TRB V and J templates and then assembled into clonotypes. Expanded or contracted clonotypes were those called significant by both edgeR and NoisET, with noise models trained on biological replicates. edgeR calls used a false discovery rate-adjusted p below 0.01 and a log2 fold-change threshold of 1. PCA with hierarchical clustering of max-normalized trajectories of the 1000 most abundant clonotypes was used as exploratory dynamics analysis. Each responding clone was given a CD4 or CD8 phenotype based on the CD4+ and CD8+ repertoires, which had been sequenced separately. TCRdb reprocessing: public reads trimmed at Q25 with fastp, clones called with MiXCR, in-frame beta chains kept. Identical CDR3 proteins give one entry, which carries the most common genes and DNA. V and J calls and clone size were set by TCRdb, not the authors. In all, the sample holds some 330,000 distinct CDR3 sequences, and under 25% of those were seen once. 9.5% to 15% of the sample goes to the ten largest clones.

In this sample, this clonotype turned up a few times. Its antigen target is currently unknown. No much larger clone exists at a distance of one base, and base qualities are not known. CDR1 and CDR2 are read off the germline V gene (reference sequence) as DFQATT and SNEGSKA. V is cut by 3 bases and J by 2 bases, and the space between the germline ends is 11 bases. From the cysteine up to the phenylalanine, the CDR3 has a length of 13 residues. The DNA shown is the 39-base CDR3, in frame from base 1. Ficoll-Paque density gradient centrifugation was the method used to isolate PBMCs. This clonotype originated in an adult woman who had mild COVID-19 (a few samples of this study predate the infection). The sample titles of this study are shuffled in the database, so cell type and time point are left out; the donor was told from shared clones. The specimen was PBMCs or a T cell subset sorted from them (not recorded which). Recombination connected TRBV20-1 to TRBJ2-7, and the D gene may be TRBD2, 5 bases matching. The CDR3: CSASGSDAYEQYF. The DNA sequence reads TGCAGTGCTAGCGGTAGCGATGCCTACGAGCAGTACTTC.